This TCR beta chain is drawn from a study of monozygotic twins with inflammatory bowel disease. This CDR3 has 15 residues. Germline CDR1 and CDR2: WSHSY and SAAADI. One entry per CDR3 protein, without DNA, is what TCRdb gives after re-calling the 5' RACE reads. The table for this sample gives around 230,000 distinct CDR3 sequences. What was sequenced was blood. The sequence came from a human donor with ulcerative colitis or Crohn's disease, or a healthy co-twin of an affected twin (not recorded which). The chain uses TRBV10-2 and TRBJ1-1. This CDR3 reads CASSEWAGRGTEAFF.